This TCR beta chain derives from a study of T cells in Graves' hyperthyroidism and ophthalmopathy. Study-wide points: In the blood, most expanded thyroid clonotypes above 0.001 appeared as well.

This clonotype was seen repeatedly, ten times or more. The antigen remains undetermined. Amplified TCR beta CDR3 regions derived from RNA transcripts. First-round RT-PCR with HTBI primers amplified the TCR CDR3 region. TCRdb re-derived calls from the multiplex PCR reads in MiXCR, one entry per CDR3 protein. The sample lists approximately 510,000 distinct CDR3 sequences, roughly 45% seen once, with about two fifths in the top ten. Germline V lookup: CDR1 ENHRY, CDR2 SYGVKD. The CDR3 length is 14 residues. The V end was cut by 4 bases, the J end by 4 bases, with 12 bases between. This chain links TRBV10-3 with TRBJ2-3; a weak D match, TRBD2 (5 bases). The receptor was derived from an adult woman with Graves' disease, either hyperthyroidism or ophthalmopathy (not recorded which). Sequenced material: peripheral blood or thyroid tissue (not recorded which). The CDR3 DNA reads TGTGCCATCAGTGCGACGGGGATCCCAGATACGCAGTATTTT. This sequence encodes CAISATGIPDTQYF.